Listed here are 18 T cell receptor beta chains from one sample, sequenced in a study of blood T cell repertoires in COVID-19. Sequenced by immunoSEQ multiplex PCR; TCRdb stores in-frame clones only, minus some. The table includes 300,000 or so clones, around 90% detected once. Source material: PBMCs or T cells enriched from blood (not recorded which). These receptors all come from a woman aged 30 to 39 who had recovered from COVID-19.

The V gene is TRBV7-9, the J gene TRBJ2-7; 12 nucleotides agree with TRBD1. The CDR3 length is 15 residues. The J segment lost 4 bases and the V segment lost 5 bases, leaving 6 bases of the junction unmatched. CDR1 and CDR2 from the germline V gene are SEHNR and FQNEAQ (reference sequence). CDR3 sequence: CASSHRDRGHYEQYF. The CDR3 DNA follows: TGTGCCAGCAGCCACCGGGACAGGGGGCATTACGAGCAGTACTTC. The variable domain in full, with the rest retrieved from reference TRBV7-9 and TRBJ2-7, is DTGVSQNPRHKITKRGQNVTFRCDPISEHNRLYWYRQTLGQGPEFLTYFQNEAQLEKSRLLSDRFSAERPKGSFSTLEIQRTEQGDSAMYLCASSHRDRGHYEQYFGPGTRLTVT.

This chain joins TRBV21-1 and TRBJ2-7; no DNA check was done on the table's D call, TRBD2. TRBV21-1 is shown as a pseudogene. The CDR3 has 13 residues. The CDR3: CASSREGAVEQYF. As DNA, the CDR3 is TGTGCCAGCAGCAGGGAGGGAGCGGTCGAGCAGTACTTC.

A few counts support this clone. The V and J genes are TRBV6-2 or TRBV6-3 and TRBJ2-3; TRBD2 agrees at 7 bases. CDR1 is MNHEY, CDR2 SVGEGT, per germline. After removal of 2 bases from V and 3 bases from J, the junction contained 8 bases not matched to a gene. CDR3 length: 16 amino acids. CDR3 region: CASSYPGGSGTDTQYF. CDR3 nucleotides: TGTGCCAGCAGTTACCCAGGCGGGAGTGGAACAGATACGCAGTATTTT.

This chain joins TRBV9 and TRBJ1-2, with 8 bases lining up with TRBD1. Germline-derived CDR1 and CDR2 are SGDLS and YYNGEE. After removal of 4 bases from V and 8 bases from J, the junction contained 4 bases not matched to a gene. The CDR3 totals 12 residues. CDR3 loop: CASSNRGLGYTF. CDR3 nucleotides: TGTGCCAGCAGCAACAGGGGGTTAGGCTACACCTTC.

The V gene is TRBV4-3, the J gene TRBJ2-1, with a weak D call TRBD2 (6 bases). The germline V gene has CDR1 LGHNA and CDR2 YSLEER. The CDR3 length is 16 residues. V lost 0 bases and J lost 4, with 13 bases in between. CDR3 DNA sequence: TGCGCCAGCAGCCAAGATGCTAGGACTATTTACAATGAGCAGTTCTTC. Translation: CASSQDARTIYNEQFF.

The genes are TRBV30 and TRBJ1-3, with 9 bases lining up with TRBD1. The CDR3 covers 17 residues. Looked up from germline, CDR1 is GTSNPN and CDR2 is SVGIG (reference sequence). V lost 3 bases to trimming and J lost 1 base; unmatched junction nucleotides: 10. The CDR3 DNA sequence: TGTGCCTGGAGCTTTGGACAGGGGCCCATTTCTGGAAACACCATATATTTT. This gives the protein CAWSFGQGPISGNTIYF. Using reference TRBV30 and TRBJ1-3 for the parts outside the CDR3, the full variable domain is SQTIHQWPATLVQPVGSPLSLECTVEGTSNPNLYWYRQAAGRGLQLLFYSVGIGQISSEVPQNLSASRPQDRQFILSSKKLLLSDSGFYLCAWSFGQGPISGNTIYFGEGSWLTVV.

The chain recombines TRBV4-1 with TRBJ1-2; tentatively, D is TRBD1 (5 bases). The V end was cut by 0 bases, the J end by 1 base, with 18 bases between. Germline-derived CDR1 and CDR2 are MGHRA and YSYEKL. CDR3 size: 18 residues. The CDR3 spells CASSQDAETVDLNYGYTF. The CDR3 DNA is TGCGCCAGCAGCCAAGATGCGGAGACAGTCGATCTTAACTATGGCTACACCTTC.

This chain joins TRBV7-2 and TRBJ1-2, with 9 bases matching TRBD1. Germline V gene sequence: CDR1 SGHTA, CDR2 FQGNSA. V was clipped by 4 bases and J by 8 bases; unmatched bases: 5. The CDR3 has 13 amino acids. The CDR3 sequence is CASSWDRDGGYTF. DNA of the CDR3: TGTGCCAGCAGCTGGGACAGGGATGGAGGCTACACCTTC.

The genes are TRBV7-8 and TRBJ2-4, with TRBD2 matching over 11 bases. This CDR3 comprises 17 residues. Per germline, CDR1 SGHVS and CDR2 FQNEAQ. The V gene end was trimmed by 5 bases and the J gene end by 0 bases; junction bases not matched to a gene: 6. CDR3 DNA sequence: TGTGCCAGCAGCATCTTAGCGGGAGGGGGAGCCAAAAACATTCAGTACTTC. It translates to CASSILAGGGAKNIQYF.

The chain couples TRBV5-1 to TRBJ1-4; TRBD1 might be the D (6 bases). In germline, CDR1 is SGHRS, CDR2 YFSETQ. The CDR3 contains 14 residues. V dropped 1 base and J dropped 6 bases, with 10 bases sitting between them. In DNA, the CDR3 is TGCGCCAGCAGCTTGTGGGGGCGCGATGAAAAACTGTTTTTT. Translation: CASSLWGRDEKLFF.

This chain joins TRBV19 and TRBJ1-2; TRBD1 might be the D (6 bases). The CDR3 has 13 residues. V gave up 8 bases and J gave up 4 bases, with 14 bases separating them. Looked up from germline, CDR1 is LNHDA and CDR2 is SQIVND (reference sequence). The CDR3 reads CASVGQGFYGYTF. DNA of the CDR3: TGTGCCAGTGTGGGGCAGGGGTTCTATGGCTACACCTTC.

The V and J genes are TRBV18 and TRBJ2-5; TRBD2 aligns across 7 bases. Germline loops: CDR1 KGHSH, CDR2 LQKENI. The CDR3 has 14 residues. J gave up 4 bases and V 6 bases, and 8 bases lay outside the gene matches. CDR3 region: CASSLRGVRETQYF. As DNA, the CDR3 is TGTGCCAGCTCCCTACGGGGGGTAAGAGAGACCCAGTACTTC.

The V and J genes are TRBV27 and TRBJ1-6, with D unresolved. This CDR3 is 13 amino acids long. Trimming removed 4 bases from V and 9 bases from J, with 10 bases in between. Germline assignment: CDR1 MNHEY and CDR2 SMNVEV (reference sequence). The CDR3 spells CASSSVLRSPLHF. In DNA, the CDR3 is TGTGCCAGCAGTTCGGTTTTGCGTTCACCCCTCCACTTT.

V is TRBV20-1 and J is TRBJ2-7, with 11 bases identical to TRBD2. The V segment lost 3 bases and the J segment 0 bases; nucleotides outside the gene matches: 7. Germline V gene data show CDR1 as DFQATT and CDR2 as SNEGSKA (reference sequence). The CDR3 runs 16 residues. Written as DNA, the CDR3 is TGCAGTGCTAGTGCTGATGGGACTAGCGGCTCCTACGAGCAGTACTTC. Translated, it gives CSASADGTSGSYEQYF.

The CDR3 coding sequence is TGTGCCAGCAGCCAAGCAAATGAGCAGTTCTTC. Amino acids: CASSQANEQFF. This rearrangement joins TRBV6-2 or TRBV6-3 to TRBJ2-1; unclear D gene. Trimming removed 6 bases at V and 7 bases at J, with 7 bases between. The germline gives CDR1 MNHEY, CDR2 SVGEGT. This CDR3 is 11 amino acids long.

This rearrangement joins TRBV12-3 or TRBV12-4 to TRBJ2-7; D gene unclear. V gave up 2 bases and J gave up 3 bases, with 8 bases separating them. CDR3 length: 13 amino acids. In nucleotides, the CDR3 is TGTGCCAGCAGTTTACGACATTTCTACGAGCAGTACTTC. Translating gives CASSLRHFYEQYF.

The CDR3 coding sequence is TGTGCCAGCAGCCCGGGACAGGGAAGGAATGGCTACACCTTC. Protein: CASSPGQGRNGYTF. The V and J genes are TRBV7-2 and TRBJ1-2; 9 positions agree with TRBD1. The CDR3 is 14 residues long. Germline V gene sequence: CDR1 SGHTA, CDR2 FQGNSA. The ends lost 5 bases at V and 6 bases at J; junction bases unmatched: 7.

The V call is TRBV4-1, the J call TRBJ1-2; D perhaps matches TRBD1 (5 bases). The ends were cut back, 2 bases at V and 6 bases at J, with 16 bases in the middle. The germline gives CDR1 MGHRA, CDR2 YSYEKL. The CDR3 totals 15 residues. The CDR3 protein is CASSQKSVGEDGYTF. In DNA form, the CDR3 reads TGCGCCAGCAGCCAAAAGTCTGTGGGGGAGGATGGCTACACCTTC.